Listed here are 5 T cell receptor beta chains from one sample, sequenced in a study of OX40 agonist ivuxolimab in advanced cancers. Only in-frame clones appear in the TCRdb table, and some are missing; sequencing was by immunoSEQ multiplex PCR. Of 100,000 or so clones in the sample, roughly 95% were seen once. Material: CD4+ or CD8+ T cells sorted from blood, obtained in a trial of the OX40 agonist ivuxolimab. Source of these receptors: an adult with an advanced solid tumor such as melanoma, head and neck, liver or kidney cancer.

This clone was counted a single time. The chain joins TRBV5-6 to TRBJ1-1, with D unclear. The ends were cut back, 6 bases at V and 1 base at J, with 10 bases in the middle. Germline values: CDR1 SGHDT, CDR2 YYEEEE. The CDR3 length is 13 residues. CDR3 DNA sequence: TGTGCCAGCAAGGGCTCAACGAACACTGAAGCTTTCTTT. It codes for CASKGSTNTEAFF.

The V call is TRBV6-5, the J call TRBJ2-7, with D unclear. CDR1 and CDR2 (germline): MNHEY, SVGAGI. The CDR3 runs 14 residues. V lost 0 bases and J 3 bases, leaving 9 bases between the germline ends. Here the CDR3 reads CASSYSSSRYEQYF. The CDR3 nucleotides are TGTGCCAGCAGTTACTCGAGTAGTCGCTACGAGCAGTACTTC.

This clone was seen just once. The gene calls are TRBV2 and TRBJ2-5; D is uncertain. CDR1 and CDR2 from the germline V gene are SNHLY and FYNNEI. Trimming removed 7 bases at V and 1 base at J, with 13 bases between. CDR3 size: 14 residues. CDR3 in amino acids: CASTGGRSQETQYF. The CDR3, as DNA: TGTGCCAGCACCGGCGGCAGGAGCCAAGAGACCCAGTACTTC.

J is TRBJ2-1 and V is TRBV4-3; unclear D gene. The germline V and J ends were trimmed by 1 base and 3 bases, with 4 bases remaining between them. Germline CDR1 and CDR2: LGHNA and YSLEER. The CDR3 runs to 13 residues. CDR3 region: CASSQGNYNEQFF. Written as DNA, the CDR3 is TGCGCCAGCAGCCAAGGGAACTACAATGAGCAGTTCTTC.

The rearrangement uses TRBV4-1 and TRBJ2-7; either TRBD1 or TRBD2 may supply D (5 bases each). Germline V gene lookup returns CDR1 MGHRA and CDR2 YSYEKL. V lost 0 bases and J 3 bases, leaving 15 bases between the germline ends. The CDR3 is 16 amino acids. The CDR3 protein is CASSQEWGGGDYEQYF. The CDR3 region has the DNA TGCGCCAGCAGCCAAGAATGGGGCGGAGGCGACTACGAGCAGTACTTC.